The 26 T cell receptor beta chains in this list originate from one sample, sequenced in a study of metastatic and nonmetastatic thyroid tumors. TCRdb re-analyzed the PCR reads using MiXCR. The table lists about 30,000 clones, roughly 25% of them singletons. No treatment had been given to any patient before thyroid surgery. What was sequenced was blood. These receptors came from a female donor with papillary thyroid cancer or a benign thyroid nodule (not recorded which). Some clones in this sample may be carry-over from other donors' samples.

The chain links TRBV19 to TRBJ2-1, with D uncertain. The V gene lost 7 bases and the J gene lost 9 bases, with 16 bases spanning the gap. Germline V gives CDR1 LNHDA, CDR2 SQIVND (reference sequence). The CDR3 is 13 amino acids. The CDR3 region has the DNA TGTGCCAGTAAATCACTGGCTAGAACTGAGCAGTTCTTC. Encoded protein: CASKSLARTEQFF.

The chain couples TRBV7-2 to TRBJ2-1, with a possible D match to TRBD2 (6 bases). There are 14 residues in the CDR3. The V end was cut by 5 bases, the J end by 12 bases, with 20 bases between. Germline V gene lookup returns CDR1 SGHTA and CDR2 FQGNSA. In DNA form, the CDR3 reads TGTGCCAGCAGCCCTGCAGGGACTCTCAGGTTGCAGTTCTTC. Amino acids: CASSPAGTLRLQFF.

The table lists this clone with many counts. The chain carries TRBV6-5 and TRBJ1-1, with D possibly TRBD1 on 5 matching bases. The length of the CDR3 is 15 residues. Germline V lookup: CDR1 MNHEY, CDR2 SVGAGI. Trimming left V 0 bases short and J 5 bases short, with 13 bases between. The CDR3 DNA reads as TGTGCCAGCAGTTACTCGCAAGGGGTAAAGACTGAAGCTTTCTTT. Encoded protein: CASSYSQGVKTEAFF.

This clone was seen only a few times. V is TRBV6-1 and J is TRBJ2-7, with 7 bases identical to TRBD1. This CDR3 has 13 amino acids. CDR1 is MNHNS, CDR2 SASEGT, per germline. The V and J ends lost 10 bases and 1 base, in that order; junction bases with no gene match: 7. CDR3 region: CAIRDSRSYEQYF. Here the CDR3 DNA reads TGTGCCATCCGGGACAGCCGTTCCTACGAGCAGTACTTC.

This clone was picked up many times. This rearrangement joins TRBV20-1 to TRBJ2-1, with 9 nucleotides matching TRBD2. Trimming at V came to 5 bases and at J to 7 bases, leaving 9 bases not matched to a gene. This CDR3 has 14 residues. CDR1 DFQATT and CDR2 SNEGSKA come from the germline V gene (reference sequence). In DNA, the CDR3 is TGCAGTGCTGGGTGGCGGGAGGGCCTAAATGAGCAGTTCTTC. Translated, it gives CSAGWREGLNEQFF.

This clone was picked up many times. The V and J genes are TRBV7-7 and TRBJ2-1; 8 bases map to TRBD2. CDR3 length: 19 amino acids. CDR1 and CDR2 (germline): SSHAT, FNYEAQ (reference sequence). Losses at the gene ends were 4 bases for V and 5 bases for J; bases not matched to a gene: 19. CDR3 DNA sequence: TGTGCCAGCAGCTCCCCCTCGGGGGGGCGCCCTGGGCTGAACAATGAGCAGTTCTTC. As protein: CASSSPSGGRPGLNNEQFF.

This clone was observed many times. The chain combines TRBV19 with TRBJ2-1, with 9 bases aligning to TRBD1. With 3 bases clipped from V and 8 bases from J, the junction kept 11 bases outside the gene matches. This CDR3 has 16 amino acids. Germline V gene data show CDR1 as LNHDA and CDR2 as SQIVND (reference sequence). CDR3: CASSILRTGDTDEQFF. In DNA form, the CDR3 reads TGTGCCAGTAGTATTTTGCGGACAGGGGATACGGATGAGCAGTTCTTC.

The rearrangement joins TRBV20-1 to TRBJ1-1, with unresolved D. V lost 7 bases, J lost 4 bases, and 13 bases lay in between. Germline-derived CDR1 and CDR2 are DFQATT and SNEGSKA (reference sequence). This CDR3 is built from 12 residues. The CDR3, as DNA: TGCAGTGTGGAAGTACGGGGCACTGAAGCTTTCTTT. As protein: CSVEVRGTEAFF.

This clone was recorded once. A much larger clone is a single base away; this may be a read error. As DNA, the CDR3 is TGTACCAGCAGCGACAATGGGGAGACCCAGTACTTC. It is translated as CTSSDNGETQYF. J is TRBJ2-5 and V is TRBV3-1, with D unresolved. The length of the CDR3 is 12 residues. In germline, CDR1 is LGHDT, CDR2 YNNKEL (reference sequence).

There are many counts of this clone. The rearrangement uses TRBV6-1 and TRBJ1-5, with a tentative D call TRBD1 (6 bases). V was clipped by 8 bases and J by 3 bases, with 14 bases between them. This CDR3 has 14 residues. Germline CDR1 MNHNS, CDR2 SASEGT. The chain's CDR3 is CASRQGSLNQPQHF. The CDR3 nucleotides are TGTGCCAGCCGGCAGGGGAGCCTCAATCAGCCCCAGCATTTT.

This clone has at least ten counts. This sequence joins TRBV7-9 and TRBJ2-1; D unresolved. The V gene lost 6 bases and the J gene lost 0 bases, with 6 bases spanning the gap. Germline V lookup: CDR1 SEHNR, CDR2 FQNEAQ (reference sequence). The CDR3 loop spans 13 amino acids. CDR3 residues: CASRLDSYNEQFF. As DNA, the CDR3 is TGTGCCAGCAGATTGGACTCCTACAATGAGCAGTTCTTC.

This clone showed up many times. CDR3 coding DNA: TGTGCCAGCAGTTATAGAAGGTCGACAGGTTATAGCAATCAGCCCCAGCATTTT. As protein: CASSYRRSTGYSNQPQHF. The rearrangement joins TRBV6-6 to TRBJ1-5, with D perhaps matching TRBD1 (6 bases). This CDR3 is built from 18 residues. V was clipped by 3 bases and J by 0 bases, with 18 bases between them. Germline V gives CDR1 MNHNY, CDR2 SVGAGI (reference sequence).

This clone has at least ten counts. The gene calls are TRBV7-3 and TRBJ2-5; D not resolved. The germline V gene encodes CDR1 SGHTA and CDR2 FQGTGA. The CDR3 totals 11 residues. The V and J ends lost 4 bases and 4 bases respectively, with 4 bases between them. The CDR3 spells CASSSGETQYF. CDR3 in DNA: TGTGCCAGCAGCTCCGGAGAGACCCAGTACTTC.

This clone was seen repeatedly, ten times or more. The chain is built from TRBV9 and TRBJ1-3; TRBD1 matches 8 bases. This CDR3 has 14 residues. The ends lost 3 bases at V and 2 bases at J; junction bases unmatched: 1. Germline V gene lookup returns CDR1 SGDLS and CDR2 YYNGEE. In DNA, the CDR3 is TGTGCCAGCAGCGAGACAGGGGCTGGAAACACCATATATTTT. Protein product: CASSETGAGNTIYF.

This clone was detected a few times. This sample also contains other DNA sequences that code for the same CDR3. CDR3 sequence reads: CAWEGRAGRYEQYF. The CDR3 DNA reads as TGTGCCTGGGAGGGGCGTGCGGGACGATACGAGCAGTACTTC. The gene calls are TRBV30 and TRBJ2-7, with TRBD2 as a possible D gene (6 bases). Per the germline V gene, CDR1 is GTSNPN and CDR2 is SVGIG (reference sequence). The ends were cut back, 5 bases at V and 4 bases at J, with 18 bases in the middle. The CDR3 length is 14 residues. Full variable domain (outside the CDR3, taken from reference TRBV30 and TRBJ2-7): SQTIHQWPATLVQPVGSPLSLECTVEGTSNPNLYWYRQAAGRGLQLLFYSVGIGQISSEVPQNLSASRPQDRQFILSSKKLLLSDSGFYLCAWEGRAGRYEQYFGPGTRLTVT.

The chain employs TRBV20-1 and TRBJ1-1, with TRBD1 identical over 10 bases. The CDR3 has 14 amino acids. In germline, CDR1 is DFQATT, CDR2 SNEGSKA (reference sequence). Germline trimming cut 6 bases from V and 14 bases from J; bases unmatched to any gene: 18. CDR3 region: CSARRQGAVSGAFF. DNA of the CDR3: TGCAGTGCACGCCGACAGGGGGCCGTGTCGGGAGCGTTCTTT.

The rearrangement links TRBV28 to TRBJ1-1, with D unresolved. The germline V gene has CDR1 MDHEN and CDR2 SYDVKM. The CDR3 sequence is 15 residues long. The ends were cut back, 6 bases at V and 1 base at J, with 15 bases in the middle. CDR3 coding DNA: TGTGCCAGCAGCCCACCGTATTCGGGGAACACTGAAGCTTTCTTT. Translated, it gives CASSPPYSGNTEAFF.

The gene calls are TRBV20-1 and TRBJ2-7, with 8 bases fitting TRBD1. The V segment lost 3 bases and the J segment 5 bases; nucleotides outside the gene matches: 6. CDR3 length: 13 residues. Germline V gene lookup returns CDR1 DFQATT and CDR2 SNEGSKA (reference sequence). This chain's CDR3 is CSASRDRKDEQYF. The CDR3 DNA reads TGCAGTGCTAGTCGGGACAGGAAGGACGAGCAGTACTTC.

This clone ranks as medium-sized. The rearrangement joins TRBV6-1 to TRBJ2-7; D is undetermined. CDR1 MNHNS and CDR2 SASEGT come from the germline V gene. The CDR3 loop spans 15 amino acids. V was trimmed by 7 bases and J by 6 bases, leaving 22 bases between them. As DNA, the CDR3 is TGTGCCAGCACCACTACGCGTAATCTTCATGGCGAGCAGTACTTC. As protein: CASTTTRNLHGEQYF.

Ten or more counts support this clone. This chain joins TRBV11-2 and TRBJ2-1; D unclear. CDR1 is SGHAT, CDR2 FQNNGV, per germline. The CDR3 sequence is 16 residues long. V dropped 4 bases and J dropped 0 bases, with 13 bases sitting between them. The CDR3 nucleotides read TGTGCCAGCAGCTACCGCCCAGACAACTCCTACAATGAGCAGTTCTTC. It is translated as CASSYRPDNSYNEQFF.

This clone appeared a few times. J is TRBJ2-7 and V is TRBV6-1; a possible D gene is TRBD2 (6 bases). Germline V CDR1 and CDR2: MNHNS, SASEGT. The CDR3 consists of 12 residues. V lost 8 bases, J lost 5 bases, and 13 bases lay in between. This chain's CDR3 is CASPGSRDEQYF. In DNA form, the CDR3 reads TGTGCCAGCCCCGGGAGTCGGGACGAGCAGTACTTC.

This rearrangement joins TRBV6-1 to TRBJ2-7; D is undetermined. V was pared by 3 bases and J by 3 bases, with 3 bases between. The length of the CDR3 is 11 residues. CDR1 is MNHNS and CDR2 is SASEGT in the germline V gene. CDR3 in amino acids: CASSDNYEQYF. For the CDR3, the DNA is TGTGCCAGCAGTGATAACTACGAGCAGTACTTC.

This clone was counted many times. The genes are TRBV20-1 and TRBJ1-2; TRBD1 matches 7 bases. The CDR3 is 12 residues long. The V and J ends lost 4 bases and 4 bases, in that order; junction bases with no gene match: 3. Germline assignment: CDR1 DFQATT and CDR2 SNEGSKA (reference sequence). In DNA, the CDR3 is TGCAGTGCTATCCGGGACAGCTATGGCTACACCTTC. Encoded protein: CSAIRDSYGYTF.

The rearrangement uses TRBV5-1 and TRBJ2-7; 8 nucleotides agree with TRBD2. The V gene's germline CDR1 is SGHRS and CDR2 YFSETQ. This CDR3 spans 14 amino acids. V lost 4 bases and J lost 2; bases outside the gene matches: 5. Here the CDR3 reads CASSKEGLAYEQYF. CDR3 DNA sequence: TGCGCCAGCAGCAAAGAGGGACTAGCCTACGAGCAGTACTTC.

By frequency in the sample, this clone is medium-sized. The rearrangement links TRBV28 to TRBJ2-7; TRBD1 agrees at 11 bases. The V gene's germline CDR1 is MDHEN and CDR2 SYDVKM. This CDR3 region has 15 residues. Unmatched junction bases numbered 2, after V lost 2 bases and J lost 2 bases. CDR3: CASSLGGQGAYEQYF. As DNA, the CDR3 is TGTGCCAGCAGTTTAGGGGGACAGGGGGCCTACGAGCAGTACTTC.

The table lists this clone with a count of one. The gene calls are TRBV6-1 and TRBJ1-1; D remains unclear. CDR1 and CDR2 from the germline V gene are MNHNS and SASEGT. Trimming cost V 5 bases and J 3 bases, with 19 bases left between them. The CDR3 spans 16 residues. In DNA form, the CDR3 reads TGTGCCAGCAGTCCAAGAGGGAGCGGTTCCGACACTGAAGCTTTCTTT. Translation: CASSPRGSGSDTEAFF.